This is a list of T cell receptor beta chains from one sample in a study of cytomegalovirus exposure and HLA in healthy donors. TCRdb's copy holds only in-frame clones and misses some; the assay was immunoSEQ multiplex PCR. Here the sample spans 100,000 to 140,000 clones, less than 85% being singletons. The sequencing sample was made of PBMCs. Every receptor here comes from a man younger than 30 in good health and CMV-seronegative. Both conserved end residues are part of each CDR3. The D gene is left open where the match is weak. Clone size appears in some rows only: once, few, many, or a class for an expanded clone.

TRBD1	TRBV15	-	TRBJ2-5	CATSGTGVGEQYF	TGTGCCACCAGCGGTACAGGGGTGGGGGAGCAGTACTTC
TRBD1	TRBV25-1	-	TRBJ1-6	CASSELDRENSPLHF	TGTGCCAGCAGTGAATTAGACAGGGAAAATTCACCCCTCCACTTT
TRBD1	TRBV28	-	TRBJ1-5	CASRDRGYQPQHF	TGTGCCAGCAGGGACAGGGGTTATCAGCCCCAGCATTTT
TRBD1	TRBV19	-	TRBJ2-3	CASSRTRTGPPDTQYF	TGTGCCAGTAGTCGAACCAGGACAGGGCCTCCGGATACGCAGTATTTT
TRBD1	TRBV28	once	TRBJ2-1	CASTLTGTGVIHEQFF	TGTGCCAGCACATTGACTGGGACAGGGGTAATTCATGAGCAGTTCTTC
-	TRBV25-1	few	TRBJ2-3	CASSISGLDTQYF	TGTGCCAGCAGTATATCAGGTCTAGATACGCAGTATTTT
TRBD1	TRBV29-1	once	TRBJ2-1	CSDDRGVYNEQFF	TGCAGCGACGACAGGGGGGTTTACAATGAGCAGTTCTTC
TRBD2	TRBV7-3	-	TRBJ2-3	CASSPGLAGSTDTQYF	TGTGCCAGCAGCCCCGGACTAGCGGGGAGTACAGATACGCAGTATTTT
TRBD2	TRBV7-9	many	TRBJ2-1	CASEPSGEQFF	TGTGCCAGCGAGCCTAGCGGTGAGCAGTTCTTC
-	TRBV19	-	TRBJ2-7	CASSPRQGEEQYF	TGTGCCAGTAGTCCTCGGCAGGGCGAGGAGCAGTACTTC
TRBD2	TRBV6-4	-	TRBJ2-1	CASSPLAARRGEQFF	TGTGCCAGTTCCCCTCTAGCGGCCAGAAGGGGTGAGCAGTTCTTC
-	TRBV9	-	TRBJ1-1	CASSGATRTDEAFF	TGTGCCAGCAGCGGAGCGACACGGACAGATGAAGCTTTCTTT
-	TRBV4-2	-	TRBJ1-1	CASSQEMGLTAFF	TGTGCCAGCAGCCAAGAGATGGGCCTGACAGCTTTCTTT
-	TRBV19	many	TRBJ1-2	CASRPGGSNGSFYGYTF	TGTGCCAGTAGACCGGGGGGCAGCAATGGATCTTTTTATGGCTACACCTTC
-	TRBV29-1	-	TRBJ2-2	CSVDPGNTGELFF	TGCAGCGTTGACCCCGGTAACACCGGGGAGCTGTTTTTT
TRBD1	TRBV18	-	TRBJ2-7	CASSYGTGLYEQYF	TGTGCCAGCTCCTACGGGACAGGCCTCTACGAGCAGTACTTC
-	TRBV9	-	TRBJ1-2	CASSVAGADYGYTF	TGTGCCAGCAGCGTGGCGGGGGCGGACTATGGCTACACCTTC
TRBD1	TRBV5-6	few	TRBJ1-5	CASSFQGAENQPQHF	TGTGCCAGCAGCTTTCAGGGGGCTGAGAATCAGCCCCAGCATTTT
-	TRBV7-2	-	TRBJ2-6	CASSPRGGGGANVLTF	TGTGCCAGCAGCCCCCGAGGGGGTGGGGGGGCCAACGTCCTGACTTTC
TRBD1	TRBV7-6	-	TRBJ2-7	CASSPGQQISYEQYF	TGTGCCAGCAGCCCGGGACAGCAGATCTCCTACGAGCAGTACTTC
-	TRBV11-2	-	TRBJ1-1	CASSLSRNTEAFF	TGTGCCAGCAGCTTATCTAGGAACACTGAAGCTTTCTTT
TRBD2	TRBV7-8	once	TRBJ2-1	CASSLARGLAGVGSNEQFF	TGTGCCAGCAGCTTAGCGCGGGGGCTAGCGGGGGTTGGGAGCAATGAGCAGTTCTTC
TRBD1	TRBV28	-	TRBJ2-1	CASSIRGGPSNEQFF	TGTGCCAGCAGTATCCGAGGGGGCCCTTCCAATGAGCAGTTCTTC
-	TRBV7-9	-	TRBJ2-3	CASSGQAPDTQYF	TGTGCCAGCAGTGGGCAGGCTCCAGATACGCAGTATTTT
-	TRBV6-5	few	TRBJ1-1	CASRERGVSFF	TGTGCCAGCAGAGAGCGGGGGGTATCTTTCTTT
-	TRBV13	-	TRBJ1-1	CASSYLGGRRLEAFF	TGTGCCAGCAGCTACTTGGGGGGGCGGAGGCTTGAAGCTTTCTTT
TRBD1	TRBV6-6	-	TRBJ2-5	CASRTTGGGETQYF	TGTGCCAGCAGGACTACAGGGGGCGGGGAGACCCAGTACTTC
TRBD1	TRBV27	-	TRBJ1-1	CASSFVQGGLNTEAFF	TGTGCCAGCAGTTTTGTGCAGGGGGGACTTAACACTGAAGCTTTCTTT
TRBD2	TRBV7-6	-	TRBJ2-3	CASSILAGPSTDTQYF	TGTGCCAGCAGCATTCTAGCGGGGCCAAGCACAGATACGCAGTATTTT
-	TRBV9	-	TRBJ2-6	CASSVDVGGPGANVLTF	TGTGCCAGCAGCGTAGATGTAGGGGGACCTGGGGCCAACGTCCTGACTTTC
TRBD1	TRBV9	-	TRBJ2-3	CASSAIGGQATDTQYF	TGTGCCAGCAGCGCCATTGGGGGACAGGCCACAGATACGCAGTATTTT
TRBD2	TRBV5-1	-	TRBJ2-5	CASSIGTRGAETQYF	TGCGCCAGCAGCATCGGGACTAGAGGAGCGGAGACCCAGTACTTC
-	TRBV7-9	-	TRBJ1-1	CASSPQGEAFF	TGTGCCAGCAGCCCACAGGGTGAAGCTTTCTTT
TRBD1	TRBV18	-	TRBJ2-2	CASSPRTGDTGELFF	TGTGCCAGCTCACCTCGGACAGGTGACACCGGGGAGCTGTTTTTT
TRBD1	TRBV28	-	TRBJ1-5	CASSLSAGGPPQHF	TGTGCCAGCAGTTTATCAGCAGGGGGCCCCCCCCAGCATTTT
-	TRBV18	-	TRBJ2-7	CASSPGQGKNEQYF	TGTGCCAGCTCACCGGGGCAGGGGAAAAACGAGCAGTACTTC
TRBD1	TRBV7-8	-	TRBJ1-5	CASSLEAGGNQPQHF	TGTGCCAGCAGCTTAGAGGCAGGGGGTAATCAGCCCCAGCATTTT
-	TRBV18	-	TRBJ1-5	CASSPYQKNQPQHF	TGTGCCAGCTCACCATACCAGAAGAATCAGCCCCAGCATTTT
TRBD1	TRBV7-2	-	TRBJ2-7	CASSLVGQASYEQYF	TGTGCCAGCAGCTTAGTGGGACAGGCCTCCTACGAGCAGTACTTC
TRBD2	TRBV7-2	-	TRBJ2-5	CASSLLAGQETQYF	TGTGCCAGCAGCTTATTAGCGGGGCAAGAGACCCAGTACTTC
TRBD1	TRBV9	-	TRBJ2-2	CASSVGQGAGELFF	TGTGCCAGCAGCGTTGGACAGGGGGCGGGGGAGCTGTTTTTT
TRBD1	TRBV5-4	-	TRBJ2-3	CASSPGQQRTDTQYF	TGTGCCAGCAGCCCGGGACAGCAACGTACAGATACGCAGTATTTT
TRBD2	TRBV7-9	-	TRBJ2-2	CASSRLAITGELFF	TGTGCCAGCAGCAGACTAGCCATCACCGGGGAGCTGTTTTTT
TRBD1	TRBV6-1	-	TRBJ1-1	CASRERQGAHTEAFF	TGTGCCAGCAGGGAGAGACAGGGGGCCCACACTGAAGCTTTCTTT
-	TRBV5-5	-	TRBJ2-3	CASTYTGDTQYF	TGTGCCAGCACCTACACGGGGGATACGCAGTATTTT